These 27 T cell receptor beta chains originate from one sample sequenced in a study of beta chain features in type 1 diabetes (dated by TCRdb to 2016 to 2018). The library was built by means of the immunoSEQ multiplex PCR assay. The entire isolated RNA was reverse transcribed using the High Capacity cDNA Reverse Transcription Kit, and thus expressed TCRB transcripts were sequenced. TCRdb retrieved this table from immuneACCESS and kept in-frame rearrangements only. Not all clones are present; in checked studies, unresolved V genes account for under half, and no reason is known for the remainder. In this sample the table shows around 430,000 clones, roughly 31% of which occur a single time. The ten largest account for 0.05% to 0.065% of the sample. Sequencing was carried out using naive CD4+ T cells from blood. Taken with the paper, the label for cell subset or site translates to: true naive CD4+ T cells. The receptors originated from a man between 18 and 29 years old in good health.

V gene TRBV30 combines with J gene TRBJ1-2; perhaps TRBD1 as D (6 bases). The CDR3 has 15 amino acids. V gave up 2 bases and J gave up 6 bases, with 19 bases separating them. The germline V gene has CDR1 GTSNPN and CDR2 SVGIG (reference sequence). The CDR3 region is CAWSILTGPPNGYTF. CDR3 coding DNA: TGTGCCTGGAGTATACTGACAGGACCCCCGAATGGCTACACCTTC.

The V and J genes are TRBV6-6 and TRBJ2-7, with D tentatively TRBD1 (5 bases). V was clipped by 5 bases and J by 3 bases, with 11 bases between them. Germline values: CDR1 MNHNY, CDR2 SVGAGI (reference sequence). This CDR3 has 13 amino acids. The DNA of the CDR3 is TGTGCCAGCAGTCGACAGTCCTACTACGAGCAGTACTTC. Translation gives CASSRQSYYEQYF.

The chain links TRBV30 to TRBJ2-5; D is possibly TRBD1 (5 bases). V was clipped by 5 bases and J by 4 bases, with 11 bases between them. Looked up from germline, CDR1 is GTSNPN and CDR2 is SVGIG (reference sequence). The CDR3 length is 12 residues. CDR3 bases: TGTGCCTGGTCCCCAAGGGGAGAGACCCAGTACTTC. This codes for CAWSPRGETQYF.

This clone is a singleton in its sample. An end of the junction does not agree with germline; a read error may underlie this. This sequence joins TRBV7-7 and TRBJ2-5, with TRBD2 matching 13 bases. This CDR3 is 16 amino acids long. CDR1 and CDR2 (germline): SSHAT, FNYEAQ (reference sequence). CDR3 region: CASSPALAGGQETQYF. In DNA, the CDR3 is TGTGCTAGCAGCCCCGCACTAGCGGGAGGGCAAGAGACCCAGTACTTC.

The genes are TRBV5-1 and TRBJ1-4; a weak D match, TRBD1 (5 bases). Trimming left V 0 bases short and J 3 bases short, with 9 bases between. Germline V CDR1 and CDR2: SGHRS, YFSETQ. The length of the CDR3 is 15 residues. The CDR3 coding sequence is TGCGCCAGCAGCTTGGAGGCAGGGTCTAATGAAAAACTGTTTTTT. Protein product: CASSLEAGSNEKLFF.

This chain joins TRBV6-1 and TRBJ2-5; D gene uncertain. The CDR3 contains 14 residues. V gave up 2 bases and J gave up 2 bases, with 9 bases separating them. The germline CDR1 and CDR2 sequences are MNHNS and SASEGT. CDR3 nucleotides: TGTGCCAGCAGTGAACAACACGTACAAGAGACCCAGTACTTC. Encoded protein: CASSEQHVQETQYF.

The rearrangement joins TRBV7-7 to TRBJ2-7; D gene unclear. V was cut by 5 bases and J by 5 bases, with 13 bases left in between. Per germline, CDR1 SSHAT and CDR2 FNYEAQ (reference sequence). The CDR3 is made up of 13 amino acids. In DNA, the CDR3 is TGTGCCAGCAGCCGAACACCGTCCGACGAGCAGTACTTC. Residues: CASSRTPSDEQYF.

The genes are TRBV7-2 and TRBJ2-5; D not resolved. Germline CDR1 and CDR2: SGHTA and FQGNSA. This CDR3 is 14 amino acids long. Deletions cut 5 bases from V and 7 bases from J, with 17 bases between. The chain's CDR3 is CASSLGPLKGTQYF. The CDR3 region has the DNA TGTGCCAGCAGCCTGGGTCCTCTCAAAGGGACCCAGTACTTC.

The V gene is TRBV29-1, the J gene TRBJ2-7, with D possibly TRBD2 on 5 matching bases. Trimming left V 0 bases short and J 0 bases short, with 12 bases between. CDR3 length: 15 amino acids. Looked up from germline, CDR1 is SQVTM and CDR2 is ANQGSEA. The CDR3 protein is CSVEDLRGSSYEQYF. The CDR3 nucleotides read TGCAGCGTTGAAGATTTACGGGGAAGCTCCTACGAGCAGTACTTC.

The V call is TRBV9, the J call TRBJ2-1; 11 bases fit TRBD2. This CDR3 has 15 residues. Germline CDR1 and CDR2: SGDLS and YYNGEE. Trimming cost V 6 bases and J 3 bases; bases outside gene matches: 5. In nucleotides, the CDR3 is TGTGCCAGCACTCCGGGACTAGCGGTCTACAATGAGCAGTTCTTC. Its translation: CASTPGLAVYNEQFF.

This clone was picked up a small number of times. This sequence joins TRBV29-1 and TRBJ1-1; a possible D gene is TRBD1 (6 bases). The ends were cut back, 3 bases at V and 5 bases at J, with 13 bases in the middle. This CDR3 is 13 amino acids long. Germline-derived CDR1 and CDR2 are SQVTM and ANQGSEA. The CDR3 is CSVDHQGMTEAFF. In nucleotides, the CDR3 is TGCAGCGTTGACCACCAGGGGATGACTGAAGCTTTCTTT.

V usage is TRBV7-2 and J usage is TRBJ2-3; TRBD1 might be the D (6 bases). CDR1 and CDR2 from the germline V gene are SGHTA and FQGNSA. V was trimmed by 5 bases and J by 2 bases, leaving 11 bases between them. This CDR3 spans 14 amino acids. For the CDR3, the DNA is TGTGCCAGCAGCCGGGACAAAAACACAGATACGCAGTATTTT. Translated: CASSRDKNTDTQYF.

CDR3 DNA sequence: TGTGCCATCAGTGAGCAAACAGGGGGCTACGACAAACTGTTTTTT. Residues: CAISEQTGGYDKLFF. The V call is TRBV10-3, the J call TRBJ1-4, with TRBD1 identical over 9 bases. The length of the CDR3 is 15 residues. Germline lookup yields CDR1 ENHRY and CDR2 SYGVKD. V shed 2 bases and J 11 bases; nucleotides not matched to a gene: 9.

This clone was detected a few times. The V gene is TRBV15, the J gene TRBJ1-1; D is perhaps TRBD1 (5 bases). The CDR3 spans 17 residues. Germline CDR1 and CDR2: LNHNV and YYDKDF (reference sequence). V dropped 3 bases and J dropped 7 bases, with 24 bases sitting between them. As DNA, the CDR3 is TGTGCCACCAGCAGCGAGTTCGAAGGGGCCCTCTTTGGTGAAGCTTTCTTT. It is translated as CATSSEFEGALFGEAFF.

This chain joins TRBV4-1 and TRBJ2-7; 8 bases agree with TRBD1. There are 16 residues in the CDR3. Germline-derived CDR1 and CDR2 are MGHRA and YSYEKL. V was pared by 4 bases and J by 4 bases, with 12 bases of the junction left unmatched. The CDR3 region has the DNA TGCGCCAGCAGCCTTGGCGGTGGCAGGGGGCTTTACGAGCAGTACTTC. Amino acid sequence: CASSLGGGRGLYEQYF.

This clone is a singleton in its sample. This chain links TRBV9 with TRBJ2-2; 11 bases align to TRBD2. The V gene's germline CDR1 is SGDLS and CDR2 YYNGEE. With 3 bases clipped from V and 0 bases from J, the junction kept 10 bases outside the gene matches. The CDR3 is made up of 19 amino acids. For the CDR3, the DNA is TGTGCCAGCAGCGGCCTCGGGACTAGCGGCCAAGCGAACACCGGGGAGCTGTTTTTT. Translation: CASSGLGTSGQANTGELFF.

The V call is TRBV9, the J call TRBJ2-5; D is tentatively TRBD1 or TRBD2 (5 bases each). V was shortened by 2 bases and J by 5 bases, with 10 bases between the two germline ends. The length of the CDR3 is 13 residues. Per the germline V gene, CDR1 is SGDLS and CDR2 is YYNGEE. Here the CDR3 reads CASSVGPSETQYF. CDR3 coding DNA: TGTGCCAGCAGCGTGGGACCGTCCGAGACCCAGTACTTC.

This clone occurred a few times. The same CDR3 also results from other DNA sequences found in this sample. The rearrangement joins TRBV9 to TRBJ2-3, with D perhaps matching TRBD2 (6 bases). This CDR3 spans 13 amino acids. Germline CDR1 is SGDLS and CDR2 is YYNGEE. Trimming pared 4 bases from V and 1 base from J, leaving 7 bases between. The CDR3 sequence is CASSPGGTDTQYF. For the CDR3, the DNA is TGTGCCAGCAGCCCGGGGGGCACAGATACGCAGTATTTT.

This clone was detected only a few times. V is TRBV29-1 and J is TRBJ1-2; no definite D call. The CDR3 covers 11 residues. CDR1 is SQVTM and CDR2 is ANQGSEA in the germline V gene. Trimming cost V 7 bases and J 5 bases, with 11 bases left between them. CDR3 DNA sequence: TGCAGCGCCGATCCCGGATATGGCTACACCTTC. Translation gives CSADPGYGYTF. Using reference TRBV29-1 and TRBJ1-2 for the parts outside the CDR3, the full variable domain is SAVISQKPSRDICQRGTSLTIQCQVDSQVTMMFWYRQQPGQSLTLIATANQGSEATYESGFVIDKFPISRPNLTFSTLTVSNMSPEDSSIYLCSADPGYGYTFGSGTRLTVV.

This sequence joins TRBV27 and TRBJ2-2; no reliable D call. The germline V gene encodes CDR1 MNHEY and CDR2 SMNVEV (reference sequence). With 7 bases removed from V and 1 base from J, the gap between germline ends came to 7 bases. CDR3 length: 13 residues. In DNA, the CDR3 is TGTGCCAGCACCAACAAGAACACCGGGGAGCTGTTTTTT. Its translation is CASTNKNTGELFF.

J is TRBJ2-6 and V is TRBV30; D gene uncertain. Deletions cut 5 bases from V and 4 bases from J, with 15 bases between. Per germline, CDR1 GTSNPN and CDR2 SVGIG (reference sequence). The CDR3 consists of 15 residues. This chain's CDR3 is CAWGATMEGANVLTF. In nucleotides, the CDR3 is TGTGCCTGGGGTGCCACCATGGAGGGGGCCAACGTCCTGACTTTC.

The chain is built from TRBV5-1 and TRBJ2-5; D is possibly TRBD1 (6 bases). The CDR3 length is 13 residues. V dropped 4 bases and J dropped 5 bases, with 12 bases sitting between them. Looked up from germline, CDR1 is SGHRS and CDR2 is YFSETQ. The CDR3 bases are TGCGCCAGCAGCCAGGGACATAAGGAGACCCAGTACTTC. Protein: CASSQGHKETQYF.

In its sample, this clone was seen a few times. The J gene is TRBJ2-7, the V gene TRBV29-1; either TRBD1 or TRBD2 may supply D (5 bases each). This CDR3 has 14 residues. The V end lost 5 bases, the J end lost 2 bases, and 16 bases lay between the germline ends. Germline CDR1 SQVTM, CDR2 ANQGSEA. CDR3 amino acids: CSVIRDGQTYEQYF. In DNA form, the CDR3 reads TGCAGCGTTATCCGGGACGGACAAACCTACGAGCAGTACTTC.

The chain recombines TRBV5-1 with TRBJ2-1; 8 bases match TRBD1. Germline values: CDR1 SGHRS, CDR2 YFSETQ. The CDR3 sequence is 13 residues long. V gave up 4 bases and J gave up 6 bases; unmatched junction bases: 3. CDR3: CASSLDRVNEQFF. The CDR3 DNA reads as TGCGCCAGCAGCCTGGACAGGGTCAATGAGCAGTTCTTC. The variable domain in full, with the rest retrieved from reference TRBV5-1 and TRBJ2-1, is KAGVTQTPRYLIKTRGQQVTLSCSPISGHRSVSWYQQTPGQGLQFLFEYFSETQRNKGNFPGRFSGRQFSNSRSEMNVSTLELGDSALYLCASSLDRVNEQFFGPGTRLTVL.

This clone was seen only a few times. The gene calls are TRBV29-1 and TRBJ1-4; the D is unclear. The CDR3 has 10 amino acids. Germline V gives CDR1 SQVTM, CDR2 ANQGSEA. Here the CDR3 reads CRRGREKLFF. CDR3 DNA sequence: TGCCGGAGAGGAAGGGAAAAACTGTTTTTT.

CDR3 DNA: TGCGCCAGCAGCCCCCGCCAGGGCATTGATTGGAGTGAAAAACTGTTTTTT. This translates into CASSPRQGIDWSEKLFF. The chain uses TRBV4-3 and TRBJ1-4; D possibly corresponds to TRBD1 (5 bases). The V gene's germline CDR1 is LGHNA and CDR2 YSLEER. The germline V and J ends were trimmed by 4 bases and 7 bases, with 22 bases remaining between them. The CDR3 consists of 17 residues.

Comment on this clone: The sample contains more than one DNA sequence encoding this CDR3. This sequence joins TRBV30 and TRBJ2-4; the match to TRBD2 covers 8 bases. This CDR3 spans 13 amino acids. The junction had 1 base not matched to a gene; V was cut back by 0 bases and J by 6 bases. Germline loops: CDR1 GTSNPN, CDR2 SVGIG (reference sequence). The chain's CDR3 is CAWSVSGGNIQYF. CDR3 DNA: TGTGCCTGGAGTGTAAGCGGGGGAAACATTCAGTACTTC.